This TCR beta chain was observed in a study of T-cell memory formation after mild COVID-19. Study-wide background: Largely donor-specific TCR clusters were found.

This clonotype has a handful of counts. Trimming took 1 base from V and 7 from J, leaving 13 bases between them. The CDR3 runs to 14 residues. The V gene's germline CDR1 is SEHNR and CDR2 FQNEAQ (reference sequence). TCRdb re-derived calls from the 5' RACE reads in MiXCR, one entry per CDR3 protein. The sample carries approximately 60,000 distinct CDR3 sequences, more than 8% recorded once. The specimen sequenced was PBMCs or a T cell subset sorted from them (not recorded which). This sequence joins TRBV7-9 and TRBJ1-2; D ambiguous. This TCR was recovered from a man aged 18 to 29 who had mild COVID-19 (a few samples of this study predate the infection). Cell type and time point are not known. CDR3 loop: CASSLVSPGRGYTF. CDR3 coding DNA: TGTGCCAGCAGCTTAGTTAGTCCAGGACGTGGCTACACCTTC. The variable domain in full, completed from reference TRBV7-9 and TRBJ1-2, reads DTGVSQNPRHKITKRGQNVTFRCDPISEHNRLYWYRQTLGQGPEFLTYFQNEAQLEKSRLLSDRFSAERPKGSFSTLEIQRTEQGDSAMYLCASSLVSPGRGYTFGSGTRLTVV.